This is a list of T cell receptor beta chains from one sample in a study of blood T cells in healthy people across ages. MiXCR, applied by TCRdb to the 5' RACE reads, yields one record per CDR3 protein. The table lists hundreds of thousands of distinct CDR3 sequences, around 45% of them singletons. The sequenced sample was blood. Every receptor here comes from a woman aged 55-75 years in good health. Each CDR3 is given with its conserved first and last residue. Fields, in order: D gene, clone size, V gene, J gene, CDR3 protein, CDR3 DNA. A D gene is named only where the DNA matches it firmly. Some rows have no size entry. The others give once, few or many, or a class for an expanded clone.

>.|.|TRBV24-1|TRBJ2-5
CATSDTSWGEVIETQYF
TGTGCCACCAGTGATACCTCTTGGGGGGAGGTTATTGAGACCCAGTACTTC
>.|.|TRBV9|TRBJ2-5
CASSARVGETQYF
TGTGCCAGCAGCGCCCGGGTAGGAGAGACCCAGTACTTC
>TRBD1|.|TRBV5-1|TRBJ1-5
CASSPGQGIGQPQHF
TGCGCCAGCAGCCCGGGACAGGGTATCGGTCAGCCCCAGCATTTT
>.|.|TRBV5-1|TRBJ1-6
CASSTRGGWNSPLHF
TGCGCCAGCAGCACCCGTGGGGGCTGGAATTCACCCCTCCACTTT
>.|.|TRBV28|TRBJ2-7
CAGSLPGTTAYEQYF
TGTGCCGGCAGTTTACCCGGGACAACCGCCTACGAGCAGTACTTC
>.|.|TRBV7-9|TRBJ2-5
CASSGPLGATQYF
TGTGCCAGCAGCGGCCCCCTCGGCGCGACCCAGTACTTC
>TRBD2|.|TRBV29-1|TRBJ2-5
CSVGGGRAFGEQYF
TGCAGCGTTGGGGGCGGGAGGGCCTTCGGTGAGCAGTACTTC
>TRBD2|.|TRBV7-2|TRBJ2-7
CASSSPGLAGGGEQYF
TGTGCCAGCAGCTCTCCCGGACTAGCGGGAGGGGGCGAGCAGTACTTC
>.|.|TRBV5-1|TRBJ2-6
CASRWTDSGANVLTF
TGCGCCAGCAGATGGACAGACTCTGGGGCCAACGTCCTGACTTTC
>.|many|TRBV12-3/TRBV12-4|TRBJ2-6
CASSLALGSGANVLTF
TGTGCCAGCAGTTTAGCATTGGGGTCTGGGGCCAACGTCCTGACTTTC
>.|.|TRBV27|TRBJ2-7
CAGKQGDEQYF
TGTGCCGGCAAACAGGGCGACGAGCAGTACTTC
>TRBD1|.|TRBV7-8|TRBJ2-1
CASSLFRDRGMYNEQFF
TGTGCCAGCAGCTTGTTCCGGGACAGGGGAATGTACAATGAGCAGTTCTTC
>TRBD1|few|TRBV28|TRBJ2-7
CASSSSGGSWGMFSYEQYF
TGTGCCAGCAGTTCCTCAGGGGGTAGCTGGGGGATGTTCTCCTACGAGCAGTACTTC
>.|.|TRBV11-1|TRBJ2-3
CASSFVGADTQYF
TGTGCCAGCAGCTTTGTAGGGGCAGATACGCAGTATTTT
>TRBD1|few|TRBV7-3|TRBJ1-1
CASSGGLNTEAFF
TGTGCCAGCTCAGGGGGCCTGAACACTGAAGCTTTCTTT
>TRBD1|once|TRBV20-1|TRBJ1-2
CSARGTGTGRYYGYTF
TGCAGTGCTAGGGGCACCGGGACAGGACGATACTATGGCTACACCTTC
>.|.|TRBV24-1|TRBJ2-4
CATSDGDIQYF
TGTGCCACCAGTGATGGGGACATTCAGTACTTC
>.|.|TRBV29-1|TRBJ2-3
CSVEVTGHSTDTQYF
TGCAGCGTTGAAGTTACAGGTCATAGCACAGATACGCAGTATTTT
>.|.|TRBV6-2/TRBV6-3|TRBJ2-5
CASSYPPAEADQETQYF
TGTGCCAGCAGTTACCCGCCTGCGGAGGCCGATCAAGAGACCCAGTACTTC
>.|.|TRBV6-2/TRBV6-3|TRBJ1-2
CASSRRDVALYTF
TGTGCCAGCAGTCGCCGGGACGTAGCCCTCTACACCTTC
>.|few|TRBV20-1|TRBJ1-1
CSARVTGGMNTEAFF
TGCAGTGCTAGAGTTACAGGTGGTATGAACACTGAAGCTTTCTTT
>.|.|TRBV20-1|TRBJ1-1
CSARDRRHGPGEAFF
TGCAGTGCTAGAGATCGACGACATGGCCCCGGTGAAGCTTTCTTT
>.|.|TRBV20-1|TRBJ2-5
CSAGTSSLGQETQYF
TGCAGTGCCGGAACTAGCAGCCTGGGCCAAGAGACCCAGTACTTC
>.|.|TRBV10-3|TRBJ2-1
CAISEREYEQFF
TGTGCCATCAGTGAGCGGGAGTATGAGCAGTTCTTC
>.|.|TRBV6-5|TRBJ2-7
CASSYSGASEQYF
TGTGCCAGCAGTTACTCTGGGGCGAGCGAGCAGTACTTC
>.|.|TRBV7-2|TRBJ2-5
CASSLEQGRETQYF
TGTGCCAGCAGCTTAGAACAGGGACGAGAGACCCAGTACTTC
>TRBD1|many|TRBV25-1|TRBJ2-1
CASSESLLRDRYPKIYNEQFF
TGTGCCAGCAGTGAAAGCCTACTCCGGGACAGATACCCCAAAATCTACAATGAGCAGTTCTTC
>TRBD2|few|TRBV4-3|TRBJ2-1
CASSQVAGGPYEQFF
TGCGCCAGCAGCCAGGTAGCGGGAGGGCCGTATGAGCAGTTCTTC
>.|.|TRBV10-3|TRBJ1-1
CAIRDPVGAFF
TGTGCCATCAGGGACCCCGTCGGGGCTTTCTTT
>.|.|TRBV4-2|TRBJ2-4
CANSQVSPAKNIQYF
TGTGCCAACAGCCAAGTGAGCCCAGCCAAAAACATTCAGTACTTC
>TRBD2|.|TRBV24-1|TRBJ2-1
CATRGASGSNEQFF
TGTGCCACCAGGGGGGCTAGCGGGAGTAATGAGCAGTTCTTC
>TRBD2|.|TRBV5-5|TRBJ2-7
CASSEGLAEFYEQYF
TGTGCCAGCAGCGAGGGACTAGCGGAGTTCTACGAGCAGTACTTC
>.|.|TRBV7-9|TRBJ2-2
CASSLIPTNTGELFF
TGTGCCAGCAGCTTAATTCCGACGAACACCGGGGAGCTGTTTTTT
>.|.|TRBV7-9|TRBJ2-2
CASRGYRGELFF
TGTGCCAGCAGAGGTTACAGGGGGGAGCTGTTTTTT
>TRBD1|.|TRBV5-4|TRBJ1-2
CASSSYGTDRLSYTF
TGTGCCAGCAGCTCTTACGGGACAGATAGACTGAGCTACACCTTC
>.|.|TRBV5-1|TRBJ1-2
CASSFELADGYTF
TGCGCCAGCAGCTTCGAATTGGCAGATGGCTACACCTTC
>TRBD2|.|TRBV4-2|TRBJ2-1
CASSRGTSGSDEQFF
TGTGCCAGCAGCCGAGGGACTAGCGGGAGTGATGAGCAGTTCTTC
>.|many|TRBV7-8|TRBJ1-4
CASRPLSRSEKLFF
TGTGCCAGCAGACCCCTTAGCCGGAGCGAAAAACTGTTTTTT
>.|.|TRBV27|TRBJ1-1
CASSFLGTEAFF
TGTGCCAGCAGTTTTTTGGGCACTGAAGCTTTCTTT
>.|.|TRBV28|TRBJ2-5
CASSVTVQETQYF
TGTGCCAGCAGTGTAACAGTCCAAGAGACCCAGTACTTC
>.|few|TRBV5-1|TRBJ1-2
CASSLVQGAYGYTF
TGCGCCAGCAGCTTGGTTCAGGGTGCTTATGGCTACACCTTC
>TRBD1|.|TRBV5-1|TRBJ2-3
CASSPGQGQDTQYF
TGCGCCAGCAGCCCGGGACAGGGGCAGGATACGCAGTATTTT
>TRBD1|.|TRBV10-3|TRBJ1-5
CAIRGQGAGQPQHF
TGTGCCATCAGAGGACAGGGGGCAGGGCAGCCCCAGCATTTT
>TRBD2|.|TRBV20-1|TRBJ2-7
CSATWRGSITYEQYF
TGCAGTGCTACATGGCGCGGGAGTATAACCTACGAGCAGTACTTC
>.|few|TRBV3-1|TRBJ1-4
CASSLDGEKLFF
TGTGCCAGCAGCCTGGACGGTGAAAAGCTGTTTTTT
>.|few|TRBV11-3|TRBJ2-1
CASSSSELGEQFF
TGTGCCAGCAGCAGTAGTGAACTAGGCGAGCAGTTCTTC
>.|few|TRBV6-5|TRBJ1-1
CASSYGQTRPEAFF
TGTGCCAGCAGTTACGGGCAAACCCGACCTGAAGCTTTCTTT
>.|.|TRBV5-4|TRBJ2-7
CASSLETGFPGEQYF
TGTGCCAGCAGCTTGGAGACAGGTTTCCCCGGCGAGCAGTACTTC
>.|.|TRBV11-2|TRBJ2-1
CASSFQGGNEQFF
TGTGCCAGCAGCTTCCAGGGAGGCAATGAGCAGTTCTTC
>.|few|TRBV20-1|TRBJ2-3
CSAQPAGNTDTQYF
TGCAGTGCCCAACCCGCGGGTAACACAGATACGCAGTATTTT
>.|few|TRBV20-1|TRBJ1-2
CSATRTAYGYTF
TGCAGTGCCACCCGGACAGCCTATGGCTACACCTTC
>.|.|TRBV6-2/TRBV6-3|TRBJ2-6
CASRPPNSGANVLTF
TGTGCCAGCAGGCCGCCTAACTCTGGGGCCAACGTCCTGACTTTC
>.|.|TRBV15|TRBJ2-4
CATSREDANIQYF
TGTGCCACCAGCAGGGAGGACGCAAACATTCAGTACTTC
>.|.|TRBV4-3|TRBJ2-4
CASSQESGWQNIQYF
TGCGCCAGCAGCCAAGAGTCCGGTTGGCAAAACATTCAGTACTTC
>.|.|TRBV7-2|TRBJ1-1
CASSLGRGPYTEAFF
TGTGCCAGCAGCTTAGGCCGGGGGCCTTACACTGAAGCTTTCTTT
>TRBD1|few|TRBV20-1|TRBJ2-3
CSARVRDRIPDTQYF
TGCAGTGCTAGAGTCCGGGACAGGATTCCAGATACGCAGTATTTT
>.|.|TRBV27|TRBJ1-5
CASNQQGGNQPQHF
TGTGCCAGCAACCAACAGGGCGGCAATCAGCCCCAGCATTTT